This TCR beta chain stems from a study of cytomegalovirus exposure and HLA in healthy donors. Germline V gene lookup returns CDR1 MNHEY and CDR2 SMNVEV (reference sequence). Trimming at V came to 4 bases and at J to 9 bases, leaving 3 bases not matched to a gene. This CDR3 comprises 14 residues. Study-level points and caveats: Roughly uniform sequencing depth across donors was assumed, possibly incorrectly.

In regard to this clone: The antigen remains undetermined.

Primers for the PCR totalled 60 Vbeta and 13 Jbeta. In the original processing: Per a later analysis, the number of unique TCR beta chains was approximately 80 million, of which roughly 10 million were shared. Profiled with immunoSEQ multiplex PCR; TCRdb holds only in-frame clones, not every one. The D gene and trimming were derived from the DNA, and the V and J assignments and clone size from that table. The table includes more than 110,000 clones, about 73% detected once. Source material: PBMCs. The receptor comes from a woman aged 55-69 years in good health and CMV-seropositive. The chain recombines TRBV27 with TRBJ2-3; 14 positions agree with TRBD2. The CDR3 DNA is TGTGCCAGCAGTTCCGGACTAGCGGGAGGCACGCAGTATTTT. This sequence encodes CASSSGLAGGTQYF.